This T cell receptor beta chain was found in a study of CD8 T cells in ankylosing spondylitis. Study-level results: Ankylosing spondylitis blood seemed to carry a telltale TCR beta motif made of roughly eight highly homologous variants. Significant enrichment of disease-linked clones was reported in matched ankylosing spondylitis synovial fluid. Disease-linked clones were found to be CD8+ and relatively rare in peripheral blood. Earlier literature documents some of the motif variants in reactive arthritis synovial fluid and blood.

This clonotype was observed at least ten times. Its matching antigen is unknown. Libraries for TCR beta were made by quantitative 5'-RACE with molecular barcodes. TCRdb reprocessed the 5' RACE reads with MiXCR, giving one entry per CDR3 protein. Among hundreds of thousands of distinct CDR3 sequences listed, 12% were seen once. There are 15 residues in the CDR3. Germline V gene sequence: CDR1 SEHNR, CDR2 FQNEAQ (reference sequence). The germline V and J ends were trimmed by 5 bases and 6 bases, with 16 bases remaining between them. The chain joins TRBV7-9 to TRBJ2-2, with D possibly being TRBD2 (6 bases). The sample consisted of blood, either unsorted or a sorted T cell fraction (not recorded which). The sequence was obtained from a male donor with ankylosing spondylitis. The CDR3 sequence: CASSPAGIGAGELFF. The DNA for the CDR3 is TGTGCCAGCAGCCCTGCGGGGATTGGCGCCGGGGAGCTGTTTTTT.